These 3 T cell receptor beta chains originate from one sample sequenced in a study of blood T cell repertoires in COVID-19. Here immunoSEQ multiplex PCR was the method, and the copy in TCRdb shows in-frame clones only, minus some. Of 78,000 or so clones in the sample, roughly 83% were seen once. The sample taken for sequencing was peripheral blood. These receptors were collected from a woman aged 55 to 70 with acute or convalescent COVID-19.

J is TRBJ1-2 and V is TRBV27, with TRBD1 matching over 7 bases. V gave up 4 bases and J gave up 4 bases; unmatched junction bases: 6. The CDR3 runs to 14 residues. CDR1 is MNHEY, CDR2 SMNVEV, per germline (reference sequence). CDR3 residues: CASSSAGGGYGYTF. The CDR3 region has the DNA TGTGCCAGCAGTTCGGCAGGGGGAGGCTATGGCTACACCTTC.

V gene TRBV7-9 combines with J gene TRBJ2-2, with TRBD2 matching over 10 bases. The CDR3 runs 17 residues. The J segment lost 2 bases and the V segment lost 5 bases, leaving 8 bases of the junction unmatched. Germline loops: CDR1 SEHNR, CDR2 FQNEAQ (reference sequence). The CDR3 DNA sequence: TGTGCCAGCAGCCAGGGGTCTAGCGGGGGCAACACCGGGGAGCTGTTTTTT. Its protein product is CASSQGSSGGNTGELFF.

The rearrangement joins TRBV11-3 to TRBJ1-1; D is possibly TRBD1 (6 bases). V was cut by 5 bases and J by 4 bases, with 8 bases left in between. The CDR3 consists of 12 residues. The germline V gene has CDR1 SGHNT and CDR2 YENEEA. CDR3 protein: CASSKGGTEAFF. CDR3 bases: TGTGCCAGCAGCAAAGGGGGCACTGAAGCTTTCTTT.